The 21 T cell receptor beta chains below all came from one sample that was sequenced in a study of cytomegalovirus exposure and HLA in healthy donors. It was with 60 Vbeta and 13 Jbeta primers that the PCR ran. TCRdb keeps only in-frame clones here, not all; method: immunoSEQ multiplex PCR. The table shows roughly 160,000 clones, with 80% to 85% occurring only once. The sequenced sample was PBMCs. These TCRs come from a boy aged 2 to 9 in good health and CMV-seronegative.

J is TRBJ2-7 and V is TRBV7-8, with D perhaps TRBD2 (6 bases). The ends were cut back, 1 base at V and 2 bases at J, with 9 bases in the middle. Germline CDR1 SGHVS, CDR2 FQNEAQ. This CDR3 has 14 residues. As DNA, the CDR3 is TGTGCCAGCAGCTTAGGCGGGGTTCCCTACGAGCAGTACGTC. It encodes CASSLGGVPYEQYV.

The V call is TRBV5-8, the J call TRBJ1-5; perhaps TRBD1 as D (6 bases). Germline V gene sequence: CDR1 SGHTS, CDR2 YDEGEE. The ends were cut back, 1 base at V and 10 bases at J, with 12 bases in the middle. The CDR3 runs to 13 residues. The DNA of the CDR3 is TGTGCCAGCAGCTTGATTGGGGGGGCTCCCCAGCATTTT. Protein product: CASSLIGGAPQHF.

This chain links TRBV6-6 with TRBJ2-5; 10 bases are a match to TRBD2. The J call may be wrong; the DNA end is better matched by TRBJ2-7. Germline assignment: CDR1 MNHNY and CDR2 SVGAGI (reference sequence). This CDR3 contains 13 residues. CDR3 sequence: CASSIAGGYEQYF. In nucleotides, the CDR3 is TGTGCCAGCAGTATAGCGGGAGGCTACGAGCAGTACTTC.

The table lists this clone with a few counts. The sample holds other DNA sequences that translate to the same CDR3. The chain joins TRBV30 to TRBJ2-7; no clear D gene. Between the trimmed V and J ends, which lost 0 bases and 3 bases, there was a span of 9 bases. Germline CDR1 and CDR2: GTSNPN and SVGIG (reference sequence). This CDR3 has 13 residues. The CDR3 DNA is TGTGCCTGGAGTGTCCGGGTTGACTACGAGCAGTACTTC. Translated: CAWSVRVDYEQYF.

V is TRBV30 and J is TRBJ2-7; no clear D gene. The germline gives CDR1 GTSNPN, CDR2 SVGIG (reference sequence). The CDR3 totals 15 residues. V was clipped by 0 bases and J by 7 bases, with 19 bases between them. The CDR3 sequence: CAWSVPQAGPWEQYV. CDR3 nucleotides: TGTGCCTGGAGTGTACCCCAGGCAGGCCCCTGGGAGCAGTACGTC.

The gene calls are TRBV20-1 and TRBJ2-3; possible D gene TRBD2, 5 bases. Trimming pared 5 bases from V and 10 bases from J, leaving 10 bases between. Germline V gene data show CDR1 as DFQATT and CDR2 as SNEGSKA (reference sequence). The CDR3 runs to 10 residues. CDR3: CSALGVAQYF. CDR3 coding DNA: TGCAGTGCTCTCGGGGTGGCGCAGTATTTT.

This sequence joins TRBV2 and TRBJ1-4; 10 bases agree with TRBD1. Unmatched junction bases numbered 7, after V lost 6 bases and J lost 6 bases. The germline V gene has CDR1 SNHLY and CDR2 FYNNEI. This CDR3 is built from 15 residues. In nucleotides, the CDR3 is TGTGCCAGCAGGCCTTGGGACAGGGGTGATGAAAAACTGTTTTTT. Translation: CASRPWDRGDEKLFF.

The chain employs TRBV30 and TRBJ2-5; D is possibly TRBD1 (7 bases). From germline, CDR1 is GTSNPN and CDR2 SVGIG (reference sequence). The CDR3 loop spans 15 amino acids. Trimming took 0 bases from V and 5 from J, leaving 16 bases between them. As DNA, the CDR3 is TGTGCCTGGAGTGTTGGGCGGAGGGGGCCGGAGACCCAGTACTTC. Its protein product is CAWSVGRRGPETQYF.

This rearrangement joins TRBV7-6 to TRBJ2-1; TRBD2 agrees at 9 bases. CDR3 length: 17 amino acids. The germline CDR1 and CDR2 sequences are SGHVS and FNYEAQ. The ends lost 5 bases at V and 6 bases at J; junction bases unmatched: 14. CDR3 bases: TGTGCCAGCAGCCCCCGGACTAGCGCGAGTATGAGCAATGAGCAGTTCTTC. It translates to CASSPRTSASMSNEQFF.

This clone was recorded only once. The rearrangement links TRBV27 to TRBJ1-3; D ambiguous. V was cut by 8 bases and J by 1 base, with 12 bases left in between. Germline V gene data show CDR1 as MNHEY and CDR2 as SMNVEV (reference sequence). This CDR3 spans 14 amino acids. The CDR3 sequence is CASGLGISGNTIYF. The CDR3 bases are TGTGCCAGCGGTCTAGGAATTTCTGGAAACACCATATATTTT.

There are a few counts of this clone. The CDR3 nucleotides read TGCAGTGCGCGGGATGCAAATGAGCAGTTCTTC. This sequence encodes CSARDANEQFF. J is TRBJ2-1 and V is TRBV20-1, with D tentatively TRBD2 (6 bases). Per germline, CDR1 DFQATT and CDR2 SNEGSKA (reference sequence). The length of the CDR3 is 11 residues. Trimming removed 6 bases at V and 7 bases at J, with 10 bases between.

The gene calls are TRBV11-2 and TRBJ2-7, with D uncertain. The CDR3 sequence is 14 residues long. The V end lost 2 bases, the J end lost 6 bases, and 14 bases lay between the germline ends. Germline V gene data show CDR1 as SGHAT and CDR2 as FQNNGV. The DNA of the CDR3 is TGTGCCAGCAGCTTAAGGAGTGGCAGTCGCGAGCAGTACTTC. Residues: CASSLRSGSREQYF.

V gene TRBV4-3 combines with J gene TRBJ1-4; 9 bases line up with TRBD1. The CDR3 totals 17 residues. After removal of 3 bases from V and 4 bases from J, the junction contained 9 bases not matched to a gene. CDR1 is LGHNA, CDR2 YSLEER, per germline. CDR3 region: CASSHTRTGDRNEKLFF. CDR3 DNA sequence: TGCGCCAGCAGCCATACGCGGACAGGGGATCGTAATGAAAAACTGTTTTTT.

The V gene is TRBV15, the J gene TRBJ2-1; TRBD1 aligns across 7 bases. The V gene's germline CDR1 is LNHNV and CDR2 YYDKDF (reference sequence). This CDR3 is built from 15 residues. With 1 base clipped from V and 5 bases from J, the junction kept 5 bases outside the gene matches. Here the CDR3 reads CATSRARGPNNEQFF. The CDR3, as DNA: TGTGCCACCAGCAGAGCAAGGGGGCCTAACAATGAGCAGTTCTTC.

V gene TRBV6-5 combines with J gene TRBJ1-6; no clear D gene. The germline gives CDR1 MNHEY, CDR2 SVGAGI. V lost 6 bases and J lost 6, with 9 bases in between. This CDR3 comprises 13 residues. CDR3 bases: TGTGCCAGCAGGCGCCCACGTAATTCACCCCTCCACTTT. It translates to CASRRPRNSPLHF.

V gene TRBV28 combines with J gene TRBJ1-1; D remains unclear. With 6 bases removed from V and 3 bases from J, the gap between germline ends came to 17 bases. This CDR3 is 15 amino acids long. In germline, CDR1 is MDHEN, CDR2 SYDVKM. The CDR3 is CASRARTGKYTEAFF. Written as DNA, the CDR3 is TGTGCCAGCAGAGCCCGGACGGGGAAGTACACTGAAGCTTTCTTT.

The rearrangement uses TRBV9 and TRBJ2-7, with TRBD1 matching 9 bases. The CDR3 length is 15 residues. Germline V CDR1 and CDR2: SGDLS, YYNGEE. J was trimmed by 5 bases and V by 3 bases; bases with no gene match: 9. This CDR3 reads CASSALGQGWNEQYF. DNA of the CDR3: TGTGCCAGCAGCGCCCTCGGACAGGGGTGGAACGAGCAGTACTTC.

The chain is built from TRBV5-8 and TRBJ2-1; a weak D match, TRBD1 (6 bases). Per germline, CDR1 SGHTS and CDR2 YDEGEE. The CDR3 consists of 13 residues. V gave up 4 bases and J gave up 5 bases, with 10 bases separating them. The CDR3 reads CASSQDSNNEQFF. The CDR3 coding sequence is TGTGCCAGCAGCCAGGACAGTAACAATGAGCAGTTCTTC.

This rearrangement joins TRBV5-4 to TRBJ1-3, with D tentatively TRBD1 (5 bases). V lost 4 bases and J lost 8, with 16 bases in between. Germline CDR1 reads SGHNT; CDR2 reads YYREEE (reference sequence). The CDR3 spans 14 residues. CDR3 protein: CASSLDTREDTIYF. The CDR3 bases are TGTGCCAGCAGCCTGGACACGAGGGAGGACACCATATATTTT.

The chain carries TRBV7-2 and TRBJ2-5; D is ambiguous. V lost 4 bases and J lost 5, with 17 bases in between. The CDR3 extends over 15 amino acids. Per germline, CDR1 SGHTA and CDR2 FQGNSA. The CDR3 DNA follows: TGTGCCAGCAGCTCCTCCGCCGTCGCTCGGGAGACCCAGTACTTC. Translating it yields CASSSSAVARETQYF. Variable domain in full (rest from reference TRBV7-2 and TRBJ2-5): GAGVSQSPSNKVTEKGKDVELRCDPISGHTALYWYRQSLGQGLEFLIYFQGNSAPDKSGLPSDRFSAERTGGSVSTLTIQRTQQEDSAVYLCASSSSAVARETQYFGPGTRLLVL.

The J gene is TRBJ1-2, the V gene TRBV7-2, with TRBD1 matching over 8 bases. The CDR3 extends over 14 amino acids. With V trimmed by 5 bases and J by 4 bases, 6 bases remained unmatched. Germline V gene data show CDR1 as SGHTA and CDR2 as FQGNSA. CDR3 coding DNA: TGTGCCAGCAGCCCTGGGACAGGACTCTATGGCTACACCTTC. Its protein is CASSPGTGLYGYTF.